The 5 T cell receptor beta chains in this list originate from one sample, sequenced in a study of blood T cells in healthy people across ages. The use of a sample-barcoded 5' primer and a J-beta primer mix characterized a second PCR of about 7 to 12 cycles. TCRdb re-analysed the 5' RACE reads in MiXCR, keeping a single row per CDR3 protein. Of roughly 700,000 distinct CDR3 sequences in the sample, 45% to 50% were seen once. The sample was blood. The receptors derive from a woman aged 55 to 70 in good health.

This clonotype was seen repeatedly, ten times or more. The chain uses TRBV29-1 and TRBJ1-4; 8 bases line up with TRBD1. The V gene's germline CDR1 is SQVTM and CDR2 ANQGSEA. This CDR3 is built from 13 residues. V lost 5 bases, J lost 8 bases, and 7 bases stayed unmatched. CDR3 DNA sequence: TGCAGCGTTATGCAGGGGGCACAAGAAAAACTGTTTTTT. Its protein product is CSVMQGAQEKLFF.

The CDR3 reads CASSYRGAGGSDTQYF. CDR3 sequence (DNA): TGTGCCAGCAGCTACAGGGGCGCAGGCGGATCAGATACGCAGTATTTT. The chain is built from TRBV7-2 and TRBJ2-3; TRBD1 matches at 7 bases. CDR1 is SGHTA, CDR2 FQGNSA, per germline. The CDR3 runs to 16 residues. With 4 bases clipped from V and 4 bases from J, the junction kept 11 bases outside the gene matches.

This clonotype was recorded only once. Mismatch with germline at one junction end may stem from a read error. The chain carries TRBV11-1 and TRBJ2-5; no reliable D call. Germline V gene lookup returns CDR1 SGHAT and CDR2 FQDESV (reference sequence). The CDR3 is made up of 14 amino acids. The CDR3: CASSLQWGKETRYF. The CDR3 nucleotides read TGTGCCAGCAGCTTACAGTGGGGAAAAGAGACCCGGTACTTC.

This clonotype occurred a few times. The gene calls are TRBV27 and TRBJ2-7; 11 positions match TRBD2. Germline-derived CDR1 and CDR2 are MNHEY and SMNVEV (reference sequence). Germline trimming cut 6 bases from V and 2 bases from J; bases unmatched to any gene: 3. CDR3 length: 14 amino acids. Here the CDR3 DNA reads TGTGCCAGCAGCGAACTAGCGGGAGCCTACGAGCAGTACTTC. Residues: CASSELAGAYEQYF.

This CDR3 is CASSPGMYGYTF. CDR3 nucleotide sequence: TGCGCCAGCAGCCCAGGGATGTATGGCTACACCTTC. V is TRBV5-1 and J is TRBJ1-2; TRBD1 might be the D (5 bases). The CDR3 runs 12 residues. Trimming stripped 4 bases from V and 5 bases from J, with 9 bases between. The V gene's germline CDR1 is SGHRS and CDR2 YFSETQ.